The rows below give T cell receptor beta chains drawn from one sample of a study of response to subunit inactivated influenza vaccine. TCRdb reprocessed the RT-PCR reads via MiXCR and lists one record per CDR3 protein. The sample shows roughly 570,000 distinct CDR3 sequences, 14% of them seen only once. The sequences come from PBMCs from blood, collected about 12 days after vaccination. The receptors stem from a man aged 45-65 years who received an inactivated influenza vaccine. Both conserved end residues are part of each CDR3. The D gene is left open where the match is weak. Rows may omit the clone size; those that give it use once, few, many or a size class.

clone size	D gene	CDR3 length	V gene	J gene	CDR3 DNA	CDR3 protein
NA	NA	17	TRBV11-2	TRBJ2-6	TGTGCCAGCAGCTTAGACGCAGGGGCGGCTGGGGCCAACGTCCTGACTTTC	CASSLDAGAAGANVLTF
many	NA	14	TRBV5-1	TRBJ2-7	TGCGCCAGCAGACCTCTCGCGGCGACCTACGAGCAGTACTTC	CASRPLAATYEQYF
NA	TRBD1	19	TRBV6-5	TRBJ1-5	TGTGCCAGCAGTTACTCGAACGCCCGGACAGGGGGTATCAGTCAGCCCCAGCATTTT	CASSYSNARTGGISQPQHF
NA	TRBD2	15	TRBV7-2	TRBJ2-7	TGTGCCAGCAGCCGAGGCACTAGCGGGCCTACCGAGCAGTACTTC	CASSRGTSGPTEQYF
few	TRBD1	15	TRBV7-2	TRBJ1-2	TGTGCCAGCAGCCCCGGACAGGGAAGAGGCTATGGCTACACCTTC	CASSPGQGRGYGYTF
few	TRBD1	15	TRBV10-3	TRBJ2-2	TGTGCCATCAGGGGGGACAGCTCGAACACCGGGGAGCTGTTTTTT	CAIRGDSSNTGELFF
many	TRBD2	17	TRBV7-2	TRBJ2-7	TGTGCCAGCAGCTTACCGACTAGCGGGAGGATAGCCTACGAGCAGTACTTC	CASSLPTSGRIAYEQYF
many	NA	13	TRBV12-3/TRBV12-4	TRBJ1-1	TGTGCCAGCAGTACGGCGGTCAACACTGAAGCTTTCTTT	CASSTAVNTEAFF
NA	NA	17	TRBV7-2	TRBJ2-1	TGTGCCAGCAGCTTAACGGAGTCAGGTCTACCCTACAATGAGCAGTTCTTC	CASSLTESGLPYNEQFF
few	NA	14	TRBV5-1	TRBJ2-2	TGCGCCAGCAGCGGCGGGATGGGCACCGGGGAGCTGTTTTTT	CASSGGMGTGELFF
few	TRBD2	18	TRBV11-1	TRBJ2-5	TGTGCCAGCAGCCTCGGGACCGCGACTAGCGGGAGCATGGAGACCCAGTACTTC	CASSLGTATSGSMETQYF
few	TRBD1	16	TRBV5-1	TRBJ1-4	TGCGCCAGCAGCCCGAGACAGGGTACGGCTAATGAAAAACTGTTTTTT	CASSPRQGTANEKLFF
few	TRBD1	15	TRBV20-1	TRBJ1-5	TGCAGTGCTCCCACCGGACAGGGGAGAAATCAGCCCCAGCATTTT	CSAPTGQGRNQPQHF
few	NA	13	TRBV5-1	TRBJ2-3	TGCGCCAGCAGCTTGGACAGGGCCCATACGCAGTATTTT	CASSLDRAHTQYF
few	NA	20	TRBV27	TRBJ2-3	TGTGCCAGCAGTTTATCGAGTTCAGGCGGCTACACCACTAGCACAGATACGCAGTATTTT	CASSLSSSGGYTTSTDTQYF
once	NA	14	TRBV6-5	TRBJ1-2	TGTGCCAGCAGTTACTCGGCCAGCTTCTATGGCTACACCTTC	CASSYSASFYGYTF